These T cell receptor beta chains were read from a single sample in a study of cytomegalovirus exposure and HLA in healthy donors. The table came from immunoSEQ multiplex PCR; TCRdb's copy has only in-frame clones and leaves some out. The table records 150,000 or so clones, approximately 80% of them present only once. The specimen sequenced was PBMCs. The receptors were sampled from a male donor in good health and CMV-seronegative. Each CDR3 is given with its conserved first and last residue. D genes are given only for firm matches. Rows give clone size only sometimes, using once, few, many, or a class for an expanded clone.

j_call d_call v_call clone_size cdr3_aa cdr3_nt
TRBJ2-7 TRBD1 TRBV28 - CASSGTGIYEQYF TGTGCCAGCAGTGGGACAGGGATCTACGAGCAGTACTTC
TRBJ2-2 TRBD2 TRBV28 few CASSLWGLAGGPGELFF TGTGCCAGCAGCCTCTGGGGACTAGCGGGAGGGCCTGGGGAGCTGTTTTTT
TRBJ2-2 TRBD2 TRBV6-6 - CASRGGLGDTGELFF TGTGCCAGCAGAGGGGGACTAGGAGACACCGGGGAGCTGTTTTTT
TRBJ1-3 - TRBV10-3 - CAISESNRLATIYF TGTGCCATCAGTGAGTCGAACAGATTGGCCACCATATATTTT
TRBJ2-3 TRBD2 TRBV6-4 many CASSSGGTDTQYF TGTGCCAGCAGTAGCGGGGGCACAGATACGCAGTATTTT
TRBJ2-2 - TRBV5-1 once CASSLSGVNTGELFF TGCGCCAGCAGCTTGTCCGGGGTAAACACCGGGGAGCTGTTTTTT
TRBJ2-5 TRBD2 TRBV30 - CAWRPGLAVQETQYF TGTGCCTGGAGGCCGGGACTAGCGGTCCAAGAGACCCAGTACTTC
TRBJ2-7 TRBD1 TRBV6-1 - CASSEGRYRDRVYEQYF TGTGCCAGCAGTGAAGGTCGCTACCGGGACAGGGTGTACGAGCAGTACTTC
TRBJ1-5 TRBD1 TRBV6-6 - CATSTGENQPQHF TGTGCCACATCGACAGGGGAAAATCAGCCCCAGCATTTT
TRBJ1-5 - TRBV19 - CASSNGQARPQHF TGTGCCAGTAGTAACGGACAAGCCCGGCCCCAGCATTTT
TRBJ1-2 - TRBV19 few CASSVQGTYGYTF TGTGCCAGTAGTGTCCAGGGGACCTATGGCTACACCTTC
TRBJ2-7 TRBD1 TRBV29-1 - CSVEGQGAGHEQYF TGCAGCGTTGAAGGACAGGGGGCCGGGCACGAGCAGTACTTC
TRBJ2-3 TRBD2 TRBV6-1 - CASSPSGDTQYF TGTGCCAGCAGTCCTAGCGGAGATACGCAGTATTTT
TRBJ2-1 TRBD2 TRBV7-9 - CASSLGRLAGGGTYNEQFF TGTGCCAGCAGCTTAGGGAGACTAGCGGGAGGCGGCACCTACAATGAGCAGTTCTTC
TRBJ2-2 TRBD2 TRBV7-2 - CASSHREGGTGELFF TGTGCCAGCAGCCATCGGGAGGGTGGAACCGGGGAGCTGTTTTTT
TRBJ2-7 - TRBV7-9 - CASSNLQGLEQYF TGTGCCAGCAGCAACCTGCAGGGCCTGGAGCAGTACTTC
TRBJ2-7 TRBD1 TRBV18 - CASSSVRDRETYEQYF TGTGCCAGCTCGTCTGTCCGGGACAGGGAAACCTACGAGCAGTACTTC
TRBJ1-1 - TRBV7-3 - CASQTGKDTEAFF TGTGCCAGCCAAACAGGGAAGGACACTGAAGCTTTCTTT
TRBJ2-5 - TRBV7-7 - CASSPLGSQETQYF TGTGCCAGCAGCCCCCTGGGCAGCCAAGAGACCCAGTACTTC
TRBJ2-3 TRBD2 TRBV4-1 - CASSQAPTSGTVTDTQYF TGCGCCAGCAGCCAAGCTCCGACTAGCGGGACGGTCACAGATACGCAGTATTTT
TRBJ2-7 - TRBV27 - CASSLSQGRLEQYF TGTGCCAGCAGTTTATCACAGGGAAGGCTCGAGCAGTACTTC
TRBJ1-5 TRBD1 TRBV2 - CASSAETGGYQPQHF TGTGCCAGCAGTGCGGAAACAGGGGGATACCAGCCCCAGCATTTT